The 21 T cell receptor beta chains below come from one sample, sequenced in a study of blood T cell repertoires in COVID-19. Clones were read by immunoSEQ multiplex PCR, and TCRdb kept only the in-frame ones, dropping some. This table has around 300,000 clones, roughly nine tenths appearing once. What was sequenced was PBMCs or T cells enriched from blood (not recorded which). These TCRs come from a woman under 30 who had recovered from COVID-19.

This chain links TRBV11-2 with TRBJ2-3, with 7 nucleotides matching TRBD2. This CDR3 has 16 residues. Germline V gene data show CDR1 as SGHAT and CDR2 as FQNNGV. The J segment lost 5 bases and the V segment lost 6 bases, leaving 14 bases of the junction unmatched. The CDR3 spells CASSTAGDPSEDTQYF. CDR3 bases: TGTGCCAGCAGTACTGCGGGGGACCCAAGTGAAGATACGCAGTATTTT.

This CDR3 is CASSFDVTGGGKLFF. For the CDR3, the DNA is TGCGCCAGCAGCTTCGATGTGACAGGGGGCGGTAAACTGTTTTTT. The chain recombines TRBV5-1 with TRBJ1-4; 10 bases are shared with TRBD1. V lost 2 bases to trimming and J lost 11 bases; unmatched junction nucleotides: 9. Per the germline V gene, CDR1 is SGHRS and CDR2 is YFSETQ. This CDR3 contains 15 residues.

The gene calls are TRBV11-3 and TRBJ2-1; tentative D call: TRBD2 (6 bases). CDR3 length equals 13 residues. V lost 5 bases to trimming and J lost 10 bases, with 15 bases between them. Germline CDR1 and CDR2: SGHNT and YENEEA. CDR3 region: CASSPDYLSEQFF. Here the CDR3 DNA reads TGTGCCAGCAGCCCGGACTACCTTTCGGAGCAGTTCTTC.

The chain is built from TRBV6-1 and TRBJ2-3; 9 bases map to TRBD2. V lost 2 bases and J lost 1; bases outside the gene matches: 7. CDR1 is MNHNS, CDR2 SASEGT, per germline. The CDR3 spans 17 residues. The CDR3 sequence is CASSEPSLAGRTDTQYF. CDR3 in DNA: TGTGCCAGCAGTGAACCGTCCCTAGCGGGGCGCACAGATACGCAGTATTTT.

The V gene is TRBV27, the J gene TRBJ2-5; D is possibly TRBD2 (7 bases). Germline CDR1 and CDR2: MNHEY and SMNVEV (reference sequence). The CDR3 runs 12 residues. The germline V and J ends were trimmed by 8 bases and 1 base, with 8 bases remaining between them. This chain's CDR3 is CASAGAQETQYF. As DNA, the CDR3 is TGTGCCAGCGCGGGGGCCCAAGAGACCCAGTACTTC.

The genes are TRBV6-1 and TRBJ1-6; D is uncertain. V shed 0 bases and J shed 1 base, with 10 bases lying between them. The CDR3 loop spans 17 amino acids. The germline CDR1 and CDR2 sequences are MNHNS and SASEGT. DNA for the CDR3: TGTGCCAGCAGTGAAGCGAGGAGGACTTCCTATAATTCACCCCTCCACTTT. Protein sequence: CASSEARRTSYNSPLHF.

This clone was counted once. The V and J genes are TRBV5-1 and TRBJ1-6; a possible D gene is TRBD1 (5 bases). The CDR3 extends over 17 amino acids. The germline V gene has CDR1 SGHRS and CDR2 YFSETQ. V was trimmed by 3 bases and J by 7 bases, leaving 20 bases between them. The DNA for the CDR3 is TGCGCCAGCAGCTCGGGGGACGGCTTAGGGGCGAATTCACCCCTCCACTTT. Its protein is CASSSGDGLGANSPLHF. The entire variable domain, with the rest obtained from reference TRBV5-1 and TRBJ1-6, is as follows: KAGVTQTPRYLIKTRGQQVTLSCSPISGHRSVSWYQQTPGQGLQFLFEYFSETQRNKGNFPGRFSGRQFSNSRSEMNVSTLELGDSALYLCASSSGDGLGANSPLHFGNGTRLTVT.

The V call is TRBV6-5, the J call TRBJ1-3, with D maybe TRBD1 (6 bases). The CDR3 is 15 amino acids. With 6 bases removed from V and 4 bases from J, the gap between germline ends came to 16 bases. Germline lookup yields CDR1 MNHEY and CDR2 SVGAGI. The DNA for the CDR3 is TGTGCCAGCAGGGGGAGGGGGGGCCTCGGAAACACCATATATTTT. Amino acids: CASRGRGGLGNTIYF.

This sequence joins TRBV10-2 and TRBJ1-2; 12 nucleotides align to TRBD1. This CDR3 has 17 amino acids. Germline V gene data show CDR1 as WSHSY and CDR2 as SAAADI. V shed 2 bases and J 7 bases; nucleotides not matched to a gene: 11. The CDR3 DNA follows: TGCGCCAGCAGTGAGCCCCGGACGGGGACAGGGGGCTTTGGCTACACCTTC. Translated: CASSEPRTGTGGFGYTF.

V gene TRBV6-5 combines with J gene TRBJ1-5; possible D gene TRBD1, 6 bases. The length of the CDR3 is 14 residues. CDR1 and CDR2 (germline): MNHEY, SVGAGI. V was trimmed by 8 bases and J by 6 bases, leaving 17 bases between them. CDR3: CASGVTGSGQPQHF. The CDR3, as DNA: TGTGCCAGCGGAGTGACAGGTTCGGGTCAGCCCCAGCATTTT.

CDR3 region: CASSSNWADLNYGYTF. The CDR3 region has the DNA TGTGCCAGTAGTAGCAACTGGGCCGACCTTAACTATGGCTACACCTTC. The chain joins TRBV19 to TRBJ1-2; D unclear. Germline-derived CDR1 and CDR2 are LNHDA and SQIVND (reference sequence). V lost 4 bases and J 1 base, leaving 16 bases between the germline ends. The CDR3 is 16 residues long.

In this sample, this clone turned up once. The chain employs TRBV6-1 and TRBJ1-6; weak D call: TRBD1 (5 bases). The CDR3 is 17 residues long. Trimming stripped 6 bases from V and 7 bases from J, with 22 bases between. Per germline, CDR1 MNHNS and CDR2 SASEGT. The CDR3 region has the DNA TGTGCCAGCAGAGAAAATGATCCGCGGGACCCCAATTCACCCCTCCACTTT. This encodes CASRENDPRDPNSPLHF.

This chain links TRBV7-3 with TRBJ2-5, with TRBD2 matching over 11 bases. Per the germline V gene, CDR1 is SGHTA and CDR2 is FQGTGA. Losses at the gene ends were 5 bases for V and 2 bases for J; bases not matched to a gene: 4. This CDR3 spans 15 amino acids. CDR3 loop: CASSVAGGQQETQYF. The CDR3 coding sequence is TGTGCCAGCAGCGTAGCGGGGGGGCAACAAGAGACCCAGTACTTC.

The genes are TRBV7-2 and TRBJ2-3; D possibly corresponds to TRBD1 (6 bases). The CDR3 sequence is 16 residues long. V was pared by 1 base and J by 0 bases, with 11 bases between. Germline V gene data show CDR1 as SGHTA and CDR2 as FQGNSA. CDR3 amino acids: CASSLGTDSSTDTQYF. The CDR3 DNA is TGTGCCAGCAGCTTAGGGACAGATTCTAGCACAGATACGCAGTATTTT.

A single count supports this clone. The rearrangement uses TRBV5-4 and TRBJ1-2; TRBD1 matches 7 bases. The germline V gene has CDR1 SGHNT and CDR2 YYREEE (reference sequence). V was clipped by 4 bases and J by 3 bases; unmatched bases: 9. The CDR3 has 15 amino acids. CDR3 in amino acids: CASSEERGQDYGYTF. The CDR3 DNA reads TGTGCCAGCAGCGAGGAGAGGGGGCAAGACTATGGCTACACCTTC. The entire variable domain, with the rest obtained from reference TRBV5-4 and TRBJ1-2, is as follows: ETGVTQSPTHLIKTRGQQVTLRCSSQSGHNTVSWYQQALGQGPQFIFQYYREEENGRGNFPPRFSGLQFPNYSSELNVNALELDDSALYLCASSEERGQDYGYTFGSGTRLTVV.

The V gene is TRBV5-1, the J gene TRBJ1-2; no reliable D call. The germline CDR1 and CDR2 sequences are SGHRS and YFSETQ. The CDR3 has 15 residues. The V and J ends lost 3 bases and 6 bases respectively, with 18 bases between them. This CDR3 is CASSSWASGSHGYTF. CDR3 nucleotide sequence: TGCGCCAGCAGCTCCTGGGCGTCGGGATCCCATGGCTACACCTTC.

The CDR3 bases are TGTGCCAGCAGCTCGCCCTCCGGGGGGGGCGAGCAGTACTTC. Its translation: CASSSPSGGGEQYF. The chain joins TRBV5-6 to TRBJ2-7, with 8 bases aligning to TRBD2. This CDR3 is 14 amino acids long. The V gene end was trimmed by 3 bases and the J gene end by 6 bases; junction bases not matched to a gene: 8. In germline, CDR1 is SGHDT, CDR2 YYEEEE.

The V and J genes are TRBV5-1 and TRBJ1-2; 9 bases agree with TRBD1. Germline CDR1 is SGHRS and CDR2 is YFSETQ. V gave up 3 bases and J gave up 2 bases; unmatched junction bases: 5. The CDR3 runs 15 residues. DNA of the CDR3: TGCGCCAGCAGCTCCTGGACAGGGGCGAACTATGGCTACACCTTC. Translation: CASSSWTGANYGYTF.

CDR3 residues: CSVKSGGEAFF. The DNA of the CDR3 is TGCAGCGTAAAATCCGGGGGTGAAGCTTTCTTT. This chain joins TRBV29-1 and TRBJ1-1; possibly TRBD1 for D (5 bases). This CDR3 contains 11 residues. Germline V lookup: CDR1 SQVTM, CDR2 ANQGSEA. V was cut by 6 bases and J by 7 bases, with 12 bases left in between. The whole variable domain, remainder taken from reference TRBV29-1 and TRBJ1-1, is SAVISQKPSRDICQRGTSLTIQCQVDSQVTMMFWYRQQPGQSLTLIATANQGSEATYESGFVIDKFPISRPNLTFSTLTVSNMSPEDSSIYLCSVKSGGEAFFGQGTRLTVV.

The chain employs TRBV10-3 and TRBJ2-7; TRBD1 is a possible D gene (5 bases). The germline V gene encodes CDR1 ENHRY and CDR2 SYGVKD. CDR3 size: 12 residues. Trimming took 2 bases from V and 7 from J, leaving 9 bases between them. For the CDR3, the DNA is TGTGCCATCAGTGAGAGGGGTGGGGAGCAGTACTTC. Its translation is CAISERGGEQYF.

The chain uses TRBV10-3 and TRBJ1-1; 8 bases fit TRBD1. V shed 5 bases, J shed 4 bases, and the junction held 9 bases outside the gene matches. Germline lookup yields CDR1 ENHRY and CDR2 SYGVKD. This CDR3 region has 15 residues. CDR3 loop: CAISQRTGMGTEAFF. CDR3 nucleotide sequence: TGTGCCATCAGTCAACGGACAGGGATGGGCACTGAAGCTTTCTTT.